These T cell receptor beta chains were read from a single sample in a study of blood T cell repertoires in COVID-19. The repertoire was sequenced with immunoSEQ multiplex PCR; TCRdb's copy has only in-frame clones and lacks some. The table lists 150,000 to 200,000 clones, approximately 81% of them singletons. Sequencing was performed on peripheral blood. The receptors originated from a person in their 70s with COVID-19, enrolled during active disease. Each CDR3 is given with its conserved first and last residue. D genes are given only for firm matches. Clone size is shown for a subset of rows, as once, few, many or a class of expanded clone.

TRBV2	TRBJ1-1	NA	TRBD1	TGTGCCAGCAGGAAGAACGACAGGGCGAACACTGAAGCTTTCTTT	CASRKNDRANTEAFF
TRBV28	TRBJ2-3	NA	TRBD2	TGTGCCAGCACCCCAGCGGGACTAGCGGGGGGAGATACGCAGTATTTT	CASTPAGLAGGDTQYF
TRBV5-6	TRBJ1-1	NA	NA	TGTGCCAGCAGCAGACCGGGGGGCACTGAAGCTTTCTTT	CASSRPGGTEAFF
TRBV5-1	TRBJ2-1	NA	TRBD1	TGCGCCAGCAGCTTGGCTCTAGGACAGGGAAACAATGAGCAGTTCTTC	CASSLALGQGNNEQFF
TRBV27	TRBJ2-7	NA	TRBD1	TGTGCCAGCAGGGGGACAGGAAGCTCCTACGAGCAGTACTTC	CASRGTGSSYEQYF
TRBV5-1	TRBJ2-2	NA	TRBD1	TGCGCCAGCGGAGGACAGGGGCGGGCCGGGGAGCTGTTTTTT	CASGGQGRAGELFF
TRBV11-2	TRBJ1-2	NA	NA	TGTGCCAGCAGCTTAGAGAGCTCCTATGGCTACACCTTC	CASSLESSYGYTF
TRBV18	TRBJ2-7	NA	NA	TGTGCCAGCTCACCAAGCGGCAAGGCCTACGAGCAGTACTTC	CASSPSGKAYEQYF
TRBV9	TRBJ2-7	NA	TRBD2	TGTGCCAGCAGCGGACCCGCCGCTAGCGGGCACTACGAGCAGTACTTC	CASSGPAASGHYEQYF
TRBV5-4	TRBJ2-1	once	TRBD2	TGTGCCAGCAGCCAGGCTAGCGGGAGGGCCAGAGAGCAGTTCTTC	CASSQASGRAREQFF
TRBV13	TRBJ1-2	NA	NA	TGTGCCAGCAGCCGACGCCCGGGGGACCACACCTTC	CASSRRPGDHTF
TRBV28	TRBJ2-2	once	TRBD2	TGTGCCAGCAGTATACTAGCGGGAAAGGTCTCGGGGGAGCTGTTTTTT	CASSILAGKVSGELFF
TRBV28	TRBJ1-3	NA	NA	TGTGCCAGCAGTTTCCCTGCGGATCGGGTAGCCGGAAACACCATATATTTT	CASSFPADRVAGNTIYF
TRBV6-1	TRBJ2-3	NA	NA	TGTGCCAGCAGTGCTCTTGCGGGAAGGCCCACAGATACGCAGTATTTT	CASSALAGRPTDTQYF
TRBV11-2	TRBJ2-2	NA	TRBD2	TGTGCCAGCAGCTTAGTTGTAGGGACTACCACCGGGGAGCTGTTTTTT	CASSLVVGTTTGELFF
TRBV4-2	TRBJ1-1	once	NA	TGTGCCAGCAGCCGTCCACAGGGTTATAGTGGTGAAGCTTTCTTT	CASSRPQGYSGEAFF
TRBV4-3	TRBJ1-1	NA	NA	TGCGCCAGCAGCCAAGCCCTCGGGGGGATGAACACTGAAGCTTTCTTT	CASSQALGGMNTEAFF
TRBV28	TRBJ2-3	NA	TRBD2	TGTGCCAGCAGCCGGATGACCCTGACTAGCGGGAGCACAGATACGCAGTATTTT	CASSRMTLTSGSTDTQYF
TRBV6-6	TRBJ2-2	NA	TRBD1	TGTGCCAGCTACGGACAGGAAAGTGACACCGGGGAGCTGTTTTTT	CASYGQESDTGELFF
TRBV5-1	TRBJ2-2	few	TRBD1	TGCGCCAGCAGCTTGTGGGACAGGGGGAACACCGGGGAGCTGTTTTTT	CASSLWDRGNTGELFF
TRBV6-2/TRBV6-3	TRBJ2-1	NA	TRBD1	TGTGCCAGCAGTTACGGTGGGACAGGGAACTATGAGCAGTTCTTC	CASSYGGTGNYEQFF
TRBV7-2	TRBJ1-6	once	NA	TGTGCCAGCAGCTTAGTTCGGTTAGCGGTTCGGAATAATTCACCCCTCCACTTT	CASSLVRLAVRNNSPLHF
TRBV19	TRBJ1-2	few	TRBD1	TGTGCCAGTAGTATTGACAGGGCCATTCTTTATGGCTACACCTTC	CASSIDRAILYGYTF
TRBV2	TRBJ2-3	NA	TRBD1	TGTGCCAGCATCCCGGGACAGGGGGCAAATACGCAGTATTTT	CASIPGQGANTQYF
TRBV19	TRBJ1-6	NA	NA	TGTGCCAGTAGTATTACAGGGCGAGTTTCACCCCTCCACTTT	CASSITGRVSPLHF
TRBV27	TRBJ2-7	NA	TRBD1	TGTGCCAGCAGTTCAGCCGGGACAGGGGCGAGGGAGCAGTACTTC	CASSSAGTGAREQYF
TRBV7-3	TRBJ2-2	NA	NA	TGTGCCAGCAGCCCCCCCGGTGGGCCGAACACCGGGGAGCTGTTTTTT	CASSPPGGPNTGELFF
TRBV5-8	TRBJ1-1	NA	TRBD1	TGTGCCAGCAGCGAGGGACAGCGTGAAGCTTTCTTT	CASSEGQREAFF
TRBV27	TRBJ1-2	NA	NA	TGTGCCAGCAGTTGGGGGGAACGCGGCTATGGCTACACCTTC	CASSWGERGYGYTF
TRBV6-5	TRBJ1-1	NA	NA	TGTGCCAGCAGTCCCCCAAACACTGAAGCTTTCTTT	CASSPPNTEAFF
TRBV9	TRBJ1-6	NA	NA	TGTGCCAGCAGCGTAGGGGCAGATTGGGGCCGTTTTGGTTCACCCCTCCACTTT	CASSVGADWGRFGSPLHF
TRBV19	TRBJ2-5	NA	NA	TGTGCCAGTAGTATTATGCAAGGGGGAGAGACCCAGTACTTC	CASSIMQGGETQYF